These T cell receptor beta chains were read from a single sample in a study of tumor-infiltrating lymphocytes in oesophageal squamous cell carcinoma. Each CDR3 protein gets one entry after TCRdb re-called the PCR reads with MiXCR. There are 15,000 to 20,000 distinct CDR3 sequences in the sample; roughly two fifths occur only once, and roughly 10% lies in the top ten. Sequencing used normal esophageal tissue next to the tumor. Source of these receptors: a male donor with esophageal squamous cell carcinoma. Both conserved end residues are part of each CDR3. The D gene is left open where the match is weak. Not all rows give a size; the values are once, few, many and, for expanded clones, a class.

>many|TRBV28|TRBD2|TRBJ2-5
CASTPPSGRTKETQYF
TGTGCCAGCACCCCTCCCAGCGGGAGGACCAAAGAGACCCAGTACTTC
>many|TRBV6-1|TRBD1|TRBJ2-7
CASSRDRVYEQYF
TGTGCCAGCAGCCGGGACAGGGTCTACGAGCAGTACTTC
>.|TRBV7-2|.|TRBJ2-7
CASSLQTITYEQYF
TGTGCCAGCAGCTTACAGACGATCACCTACGAGCAGTACTTC
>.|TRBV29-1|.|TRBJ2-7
CSARAWGTGTYEQYF
TGCAGTGCTAGAGCTTGGGGGACCGGCACCTACGAGCAGTACTTC
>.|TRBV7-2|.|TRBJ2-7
CASSFYVDDSPLHF
TGTGCCAGCAGCTTTTATGTGGACGATTCACCCCTCCACTTC
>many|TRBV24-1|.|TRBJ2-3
CATSRGTGGTDTQYF
TGTGCCACCAGTAGGGGAACGGGGGGCACAGATACGCAGTATTTT
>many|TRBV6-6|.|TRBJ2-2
CASSYGENTGELFF
TGTGCCAGCAGTTACGGGGAGAACACCGGGGAGCTGTTTTTT
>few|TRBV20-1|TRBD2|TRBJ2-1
CSAKRDYDDEQFF
TGCAGTGCAAAGCGGGACTACGACGATGAGCAGTTCTTC
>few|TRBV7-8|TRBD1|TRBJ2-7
CASSLGQGIEVRLYEQYF
TGTGCCAGCAGCTTAGGACAGGGAATTGAGGTCCGCCTCTACGAGCAGTACTTC
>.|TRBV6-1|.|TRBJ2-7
CASSEVRRSYEQYF
TGTGCCAGCAGTGAAGTAAGGAGGAGCTACGAGCAGTACTTC
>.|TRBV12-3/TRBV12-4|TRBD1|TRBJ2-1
CASSLEQGAFRNEQFF
TGTGCCAGCAGTTTAGAACAGGGGGCTTTTAGGAATGAGCAGTTCTTC
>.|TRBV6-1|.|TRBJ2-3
CAAQGDADTQYF
TGTGCCGCCCAAGGGGACGCAGATACGCAGTATTTT
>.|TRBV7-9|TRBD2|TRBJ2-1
CASGQRTSGDYSSYNEQFF
TGTGCCAGCGGCCAGAGGACTAGCGGGGACTACTCCTCCTACAATGAGCAGTTCTTC
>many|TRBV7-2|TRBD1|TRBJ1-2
CASSLGQGSYGYTF
TGTGCCAGCAGCCTGGGACAGGGGAGCTATGGCTACACCTTC
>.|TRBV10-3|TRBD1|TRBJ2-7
CAISDRGYEQYF
TGTGCCATCAGTGACAGGGGGTACGAGCAGTACTTC
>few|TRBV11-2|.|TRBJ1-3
CASSSASAGNTIYF
TGTGCCAGCAGCTCCGCTAGCGCTGGAAACACCATATATTTT
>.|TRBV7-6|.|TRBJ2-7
CASSRSGSNEQYF
TGTGCCAGCAGCCGGAGCGGGTCAAACGAGCAGTACTTC
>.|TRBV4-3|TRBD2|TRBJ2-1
CASGTGGRPSNEQFF
TGCGCCAGCGGCACGGGGGGGAGGCCCTCGAATGAGCAGTTCTTC
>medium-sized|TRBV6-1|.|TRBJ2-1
CASTGVTYNEQFF
TGTGCCAGCACTGGGGTAACCTACAATGAGCAGTTCTTC
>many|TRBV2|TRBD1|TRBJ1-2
CASSEAFRQGGAGYTF
TGTGCCAGCAGTGAAGCTTTCCGACAGGGAGGTGCTGGCTACACCTTC
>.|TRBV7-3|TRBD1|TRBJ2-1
CASSSTGEKYNEQFF
TGTGCCAGCAGCTCCACAGGGGAGAAATACAATGAGCAGTTCTTC
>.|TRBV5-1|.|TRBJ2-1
CASSLSRVRNEQFF
TGCGCCAGCAGCTTGTCCCGGGTTCGGAATGAGCAGTTCTTC
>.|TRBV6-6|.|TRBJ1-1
CASRPPVGGSSEAFF
TGTGCCAGCAGGCCCCCAGTCGGGGGAAGTTCTGAAGCTTTCTTT
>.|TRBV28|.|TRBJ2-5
CATYGGTVAWEQYF
TGTGCCACCTATGGGGGGACGGTTGCTTGGGAGCAGTACTTC
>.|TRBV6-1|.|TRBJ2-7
CASSHAGARNYEQYF
TGTGCCAGCAGCCACGCGGGGGCCCGAAACTACGAGCAGTACTTC
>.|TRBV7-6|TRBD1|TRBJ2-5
CASSHNRGQVTQYF
TGTGCTAGCAGCCACAACAGGGGGCAAGTGACCCAGTACTTC
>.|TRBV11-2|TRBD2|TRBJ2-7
CASSSRAGVEQYF
TGTGCCAGCAGCTCAAGGGCGGGGGTCGAGCAGTACTTC
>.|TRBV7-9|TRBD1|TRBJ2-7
CASSLDWTGVPYEQYF
TGTGCCAGCAGCTTAGATTGGACAGGAGTGCCCTACGAGCAGTACTTC
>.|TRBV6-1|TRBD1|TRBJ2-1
CASSSGTGEYNEQFF
TGTGCCAGCAGCTCCGGGACAGGGGAATACAATGAGCAGTTCTTC
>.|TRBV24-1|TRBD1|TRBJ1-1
CATSEETGGAFF
TGTGCCACCAGTGAAGAGACAGGGGGAGCTTTCTTT
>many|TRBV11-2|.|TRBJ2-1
CASSPRQLLGEQFF
TGTGCCAGCAGCCCCCGACAGCTTTTGGGTGAGCAGTTCTTC
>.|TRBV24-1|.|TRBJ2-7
CATSASRVYEQYF
TGTGCCACCAGTGCCTCCCGAGTCTACGAGCAGTACTTC
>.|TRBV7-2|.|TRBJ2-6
CASSRRRSGANVLTF
TGTGCCAGCAGCCGTCGTCGGTCTGGGGCCAACGTCCTGACTTTC
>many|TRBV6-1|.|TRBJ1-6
CASSEIPPLHF
TGTGCCAGCAGTGAAATCCCACCCCTCCACTTT
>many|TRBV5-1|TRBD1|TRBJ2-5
CASSLIPRDSETQYF
TGCGCCAGCAGCTTGATCCCCCGGGACAGCGAGACCCAGTACTTC
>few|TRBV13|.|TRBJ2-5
CASSAGYRETQYF
TGTGCCAGCAGCGCGGGGTACCGAGAGACCCAGTACTTC
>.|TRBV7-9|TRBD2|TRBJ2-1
CASSLARGAPNNEQFF
TGTGCCAGCAGCTTAGCGCGGGGGGCACCCAACAATGAGCAGTTCTTC
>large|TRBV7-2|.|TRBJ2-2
CASSWTVNTGELFF
TGTGCCAGCAGCTGGACGGTTAACACCGGGGAGCTGTTTTTT
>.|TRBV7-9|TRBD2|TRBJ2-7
CASSPRTSGRNVEQYF
TGTGCCAGCAGCCCGCGGACTAGCGGGAGGAATGTTGAGCAGTACTTC
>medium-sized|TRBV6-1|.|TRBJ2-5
CASKEGASEQETQYF
TGTGCCAGCAAGGAGGGGGCGAGCGAACAAGAGACCCAGTACTTC
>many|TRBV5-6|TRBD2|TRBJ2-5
CASSVGLAGQTQYF
TGTGCCAGCAGCGTAGGACTAGCAGGGCAGACCCAGTACTTC
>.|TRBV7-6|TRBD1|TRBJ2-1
CASSFEGQSDEQFF
TGTGCCAGCAGCTTTGAGGGACAGTCTGATGAGCAGTTCTTC
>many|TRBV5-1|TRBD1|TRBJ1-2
CASRLVGQMRSGYTF
TGCGCCAGCAGACTTGTGGGACAGATGAGGAGTGGCTACACCTTC
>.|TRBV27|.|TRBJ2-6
CASSFLKRGEWLHLRF
.
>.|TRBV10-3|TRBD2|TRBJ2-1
CASQLAGVYNEQFF
TGTGCCTCCCAGTTGGCGGGGGTATACAATGAGCAGTTCTTC
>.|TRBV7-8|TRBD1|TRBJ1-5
CASSLSGQQGQPQHF
TGTGCCAGCAGCTTATCGGGACAGCAAGGTCAGCCCCAGCATTTT
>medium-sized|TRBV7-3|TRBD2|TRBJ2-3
CASSSRLAGHTDTQYF
TGTGCCAGCAGCTCCCGATTAGCGGGACACACAGATACGCAGTATTTT
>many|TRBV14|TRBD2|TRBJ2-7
CASSQDAPFGSGVSYEQYF
TGTGCCAGCAGCCAAGATGCCCCCTTTGGGAGCGGGGTCTCCTACGAGCAGTACTTC
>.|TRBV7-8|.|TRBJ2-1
CASSLLGLNEQFF
TGTGCCAGCAGCTTACTAGGGCTCAATGAGCAGTTCTTC
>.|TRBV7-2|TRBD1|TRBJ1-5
CASSSTGQGLGNQPQHF
TGTGCCAGCAGCTCCACCGGACAGGGCTTAGGCAATCAGCCCCAGCATTTT
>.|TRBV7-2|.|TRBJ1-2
CASSLSWAADYGYTF
TGTGCCAGCAGCTTAAGCTGGGCAGCCGACTATGGCTACACCTTC
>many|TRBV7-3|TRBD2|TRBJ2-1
CASSLTWLAGYNEQFF
TGTGCCAGCAGCTTAACGTGGCTAGCGGGCTACAATGAGCAGTTCTTC
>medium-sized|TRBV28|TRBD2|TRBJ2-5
CASSLGRFAGGQETQYF
TGTGCCAGCAGTTTGGGGAGGTTTGCGGGAGGACAAGAGACCCAGTACTTC
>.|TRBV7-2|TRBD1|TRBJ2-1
CASSGAGTVGNEQFF
TGTGCCAGCAGCGGCGCCGGGACAGTAGGCAATGAGCAGTTCTTC
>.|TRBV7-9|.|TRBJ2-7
CASSFGGPYEQYF
TGTGCCAGCAGCTTCGGGGGACCCTACGAGCAGTACTTC
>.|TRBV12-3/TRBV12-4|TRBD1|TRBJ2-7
CASKKPGQGSHEQYF
TGTGCCAGCAAGAAACCGGGACAGGGCTCCCACGAGCAGTACTTC
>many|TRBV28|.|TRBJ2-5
CASRLTGTWAQYF
TGTGCCAGCAGACTGACTGGGACCTGGGCCCAGTACTTC
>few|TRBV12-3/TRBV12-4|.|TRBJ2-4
CASSPAGYGSIQYF
TGTGCCAGCAGTCCCGCGGGGTACGGAAGCATTCAGTACTTC
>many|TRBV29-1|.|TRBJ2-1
CSVVGGIAAGNEQFF
TGCAGCGTTGTAGGGGGGATAGCGGCAGGCAATGAGCAGTTCTTC